This T cell receptor beta chain was profiled in a study of control samples from healthy donors and cancer patients (dated by TCRdb to 2018 to 2021). The library was produced with the immunoSEQ multiplex PCR assay. TCRdb mirrors the immuneACCESS table, restricted to in-frame sequences. Some clones are absent from its copies; in checked studies, under half trace to an unresolved V gene, and the reason for the others is unknown. The table for this sample lists about 39,000 clones; approximately 87% of them were counted only once. Over 45% of the sample comes from the top ten. For this clone: The antigen this receptor binds is unknown. Base quality data are lacking; no much larger clone is found one base away.

The CDR3 numbers 15 residues from cysteine through phenylalanine. Left in the record is the CDR3 DNA by itself, 45 bases read in frame from the first base. The germline V and J ends show losses of 8 bases and 2 bases respectively, and no gene match explains 8 bases of the junction. CDR1 and CDR2 (MGHDK, SYGVNS) derive from the germline V gene. Sequenced material: blood. The source of this sequence is a man between 60 and 75 years old in good health. The rearrangement combines TRBV25-1 with TRBJ1-2; 10 central bases correspond to TRBD1. Read as DNA, the sequence is TGTGCCAGCCTGGGACAGGGGTCCGTAAACTATGGCTACACCTTC. It specifies CASLGQGSVNYGYTF.